This T cell receptor (beta chain) was recorded in a study of OX40 agonist ivuxolimab in advanced cancers. Study outcomes and limitations: With doses of 0.1 to 3.0 mg/kg, CD4+ and CD8+ blood T cells had undergone clonal expansion by week 6. CD8+ T cells (on average) carried more expanded clones than CD4+ T cells.

A note on this clone: Its antigen remains unidentified.

This CDR3 region has 15 residues. Germline CDR1 and CDR2: MRHNA and SNTAGT. Germline trimming cut 6 bases from V and 8 bases from J; bases unmatched to any gene: 7. At cycle 4 day 1, cycle 7 day 1, and baseline, blood was sampled. Only in-frame clones appear in the TCRdb table, and some are missing; sequencing was by immunoSEQ multiplex PCR. The data contain roughly 48,000 clones, less than 85% of them singletons. This specimen consisted of CD4+ or CD8+ T cells sorted from blood, obtained in a trial of the OX40 agonist ivuxolimab. J is TRBJ2-2 and V is TRBV6-4, with 12 bases matching TRBD2. This receptor was identified in an adult with an advanced solid tumor such as melanoma, head and neck, liver or kidney cancer. CDR3 sequence: CASRGTSGSFGELFF. The CDR3 DNA is TGTGCCAGCAGAGGGACTAGCGGGTCCTTTGGGGAGCTGTTTTTT.